These 17 T cell receptor beta chains were all obtained from the same sample, sequenced in a study of T cells expressing NK-cell markers. TCRdb re-called the 5' RACE reads; one entry per CDR3 protein, DNA not given. The sample data list some 460,000 distinct CDR3 sequences. Material for sequencing was blood T cells: a sorted CD56 or NKG2C T cell subset, CD4+ or CD8+ T cells, or bulk PBMC T cells (not recorded which). The receptors come from a woman between 45 and 65 years old in good health.

The chain recombines TRBV6-7 with TRBJ1-4. TRBV6-7 is assigned to the ORF class and has an uncertain function. The CDR3 is 12 residues long. This CDR3 is CASSFHGEKLFF.

The rearrangement links TRBV4-1 to TRBJ1-1; TCRdb's D call of TRBD1 is untestable without DNA. CDR1 is MGHRA and CDR2 is YSYEKL in the germline V gene. The CDR3 covers 17 residues. CDR3 loop: CASSQEILGTGNTEAFF.

This CDR3 reads CSVGDSSLYNEQFF. V usage is TRBV29-1 and J usage is TRBJ2-1; TCRdb calls TRBD2, which cannot be checked without DNA. The CDR3 totals 14 residues. Germline lookup yields CDR1 SQVTM and CDR2 ANQGSEA.

The CDR3 here is CASSSRLAGPGNYNEQFF. The chain has TRBV11-2 and TRBJ2-1; TCRdb selects TRBD2, and the lack of DNA leaves this call unchecked. Germline lookup yields CDR1 SGHAT and CDR2 FQNNGV. This CDR3 region has 18 residues.

This chain uses TRBV6-2 or TRBV6-3 with TRBJ2-3; lacking DNA, the TRBD2 call made by TCRdb goes unchecked. Germline V CDR1 and CDR2: MNHEY, SVGEGT. The CDR3 contains 15 residues. The CDR3 reads CASNRRDKPPDTQYF.

This rearrangement joins TRBV5-8 to TRBJ1-1. This CDR3 spans 15 amino acids. Germline assignment: CDR1 SGHTS and CDR2 YDEGEE. CDR3 amino acids: CASSLLGFGNTEAFF.

The J gene is TRBJ2-5, the V gene TRBV7-9; the D call from TCRdb, TRBD1, cannot be confirmed without DNA. The CDR3 is 14 residues long. CDR1 is SEHNR and CDR2 is FQNEAQ in the germline V gene (reference sequence). The CDR3 here is CASRNGQGGETQYF.

V and J are TRBV5-1 and TRBJ2-7; TCRdb's D gene call, TRBD1, goes unchecked for lack of DNA. CDR1 SGHRS and CDR2 YFSETQ come from the germline V gene. This CDR3 region has 13 residues. This CDR3 reads CASGGDESHEQYF.

The chain recombines TRBV6-6 with TRBJ1-1; TCRdb lists TRBD1, though no DNA is available to test this call. The CDR3 totals 16 residues. Germline loops: CDR1 MNHNY, CDR2 SVGAGI (reference sequence). CDR3 loop: CASSSLFDSLNTEAFF.

V gene TRBV28 combines with J gene TRBJ2-3; TCRdb indicates TRBD1, and absent DNA this call remains unverified. CDR1 MDHEN and CDR2 SYDVKM come from the germline V gene. This CDR3 has 14 amino acids. CDR3 protein: CASLGQGDTDTQYF.

The V and J genes are TRBV21-1 and TRBJ2-6; TCRdb selects TRBD1, and the lack of DNA leaves this call unchecked. TRBV21-1 is classified as a pseudogene. The CDR3 spans 19 residues. The CDR3 sequence: CASSMGGWGHFSGANVLTF.

Here the CDR3 reads CASSQPGLGRQDTQYF. This rearrangement joins TRBV4-1 to TRBJ2-3; the TCRdb D gene call, TRBD2, has no DNA to confirm it. CDR1 is MGHRA and CDR2 is YSYEKL in the germline V gene. The CDR3 is 16 amino acids.

The rearrangement uses TRBV13 and TRBJ2-5; the TCRdb D gene call, TRBD2, has no DNA to confirm it. The CDR3 extends over 16 amino acids. The germline gives CDR1 PRHDT, CDR2 FYEKMQ (reference sequence). The CDR3 sequence: CASGGPWGQASETQYF.

V is TRBV3-1 and J is TRBJ2-1; the D call of TRBD2 rests on TCRdb alone, since no DNA is present to check it. This CDR3 contains 15 residues. Germline-derived CDR1 and CDR2 are LGHDT and YNNKEL (reference sequence). This CDR3 is CASEKPGLVHNEQFF.

V usage is TRBV7-9 and J usage is TRBJ1-6; TCRdb selects TRBD1, and the lack of DNA leaves this call unchecked. The CDR3 covers 14 residues. Per the germline V gene, CDR1 is SEHNR and CDR2 is FQNEAQ (reference sequence). The CDR3 region is CASAREASNSPLHF.

The V call is TRBV12-3 or TRBV12-4, the J call TRBJ1-1; TCRdb designates TRBD1, a call that cannot be tested without DNA. This CDR3 is 12 amino acids long. This chain's CDR3 is CASSFSRQRAFF.

The chain has TRBV18 and TRBJ1-1; the D call of TRBD1 rests on TCRdb alone, since no DNA is present to check it. CDR1 is KGHSH and CDR2 is LQKENI in the germline V gene. This CDR3 contains 14 residues. The CDR3 spells CASSPPGGGTEAFF. Full variable domain (missing parts from reference TRBV18 and TRBJ1-1): NAGVMQNPRHLVRRRGQEARLRCSPMKGHSHVYWYRQLPEEGLKFMVYLQKENIIDESGMPKERFSAEFPKEGPSILRIQQVVRGDSAAYFCASSPPGGGTEAFFGQGTRLTVV.